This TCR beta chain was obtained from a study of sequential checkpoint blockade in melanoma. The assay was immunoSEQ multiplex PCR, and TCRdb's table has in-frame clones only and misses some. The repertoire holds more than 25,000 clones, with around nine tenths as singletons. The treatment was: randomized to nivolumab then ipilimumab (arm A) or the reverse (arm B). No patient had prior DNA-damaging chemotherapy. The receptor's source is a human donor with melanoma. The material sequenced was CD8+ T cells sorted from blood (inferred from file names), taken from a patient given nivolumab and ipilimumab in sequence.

The CDR3 loop is CASSHRGRVRNTGELFF. CDR3 DNA: TGCGCCAGCAGTCACCGCGGCAGGGTTAGGAACACCGGGGAGCTGTTTTTT. The V call is TRBV23-1, the J call TRBJ2-2, with D possibly being TRBD1 (5 bases). TRBV23-1 is noted as an ORF with a role that remains uncertain. Trimming removed 3 bases from V and 1 base from J, with 15 bases in between. There are 17 residues in the CDR3.